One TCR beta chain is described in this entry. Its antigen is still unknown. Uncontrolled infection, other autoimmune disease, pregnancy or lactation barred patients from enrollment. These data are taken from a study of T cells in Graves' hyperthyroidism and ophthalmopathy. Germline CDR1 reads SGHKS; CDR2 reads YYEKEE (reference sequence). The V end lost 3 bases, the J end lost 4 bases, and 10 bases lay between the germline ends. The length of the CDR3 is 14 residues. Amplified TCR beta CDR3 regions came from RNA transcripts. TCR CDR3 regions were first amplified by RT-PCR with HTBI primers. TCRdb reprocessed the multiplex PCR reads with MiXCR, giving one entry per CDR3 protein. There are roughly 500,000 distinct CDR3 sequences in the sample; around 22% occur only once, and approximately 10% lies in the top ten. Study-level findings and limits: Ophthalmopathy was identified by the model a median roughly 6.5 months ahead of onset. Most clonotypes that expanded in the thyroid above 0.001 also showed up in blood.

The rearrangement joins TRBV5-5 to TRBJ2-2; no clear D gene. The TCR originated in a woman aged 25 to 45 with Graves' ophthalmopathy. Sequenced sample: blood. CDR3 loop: CASSSAPSTGELFF. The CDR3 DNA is TGTGCCAGCAGCTCCGCTCCCTCCACCGGGGAGCTGTTTTTT.